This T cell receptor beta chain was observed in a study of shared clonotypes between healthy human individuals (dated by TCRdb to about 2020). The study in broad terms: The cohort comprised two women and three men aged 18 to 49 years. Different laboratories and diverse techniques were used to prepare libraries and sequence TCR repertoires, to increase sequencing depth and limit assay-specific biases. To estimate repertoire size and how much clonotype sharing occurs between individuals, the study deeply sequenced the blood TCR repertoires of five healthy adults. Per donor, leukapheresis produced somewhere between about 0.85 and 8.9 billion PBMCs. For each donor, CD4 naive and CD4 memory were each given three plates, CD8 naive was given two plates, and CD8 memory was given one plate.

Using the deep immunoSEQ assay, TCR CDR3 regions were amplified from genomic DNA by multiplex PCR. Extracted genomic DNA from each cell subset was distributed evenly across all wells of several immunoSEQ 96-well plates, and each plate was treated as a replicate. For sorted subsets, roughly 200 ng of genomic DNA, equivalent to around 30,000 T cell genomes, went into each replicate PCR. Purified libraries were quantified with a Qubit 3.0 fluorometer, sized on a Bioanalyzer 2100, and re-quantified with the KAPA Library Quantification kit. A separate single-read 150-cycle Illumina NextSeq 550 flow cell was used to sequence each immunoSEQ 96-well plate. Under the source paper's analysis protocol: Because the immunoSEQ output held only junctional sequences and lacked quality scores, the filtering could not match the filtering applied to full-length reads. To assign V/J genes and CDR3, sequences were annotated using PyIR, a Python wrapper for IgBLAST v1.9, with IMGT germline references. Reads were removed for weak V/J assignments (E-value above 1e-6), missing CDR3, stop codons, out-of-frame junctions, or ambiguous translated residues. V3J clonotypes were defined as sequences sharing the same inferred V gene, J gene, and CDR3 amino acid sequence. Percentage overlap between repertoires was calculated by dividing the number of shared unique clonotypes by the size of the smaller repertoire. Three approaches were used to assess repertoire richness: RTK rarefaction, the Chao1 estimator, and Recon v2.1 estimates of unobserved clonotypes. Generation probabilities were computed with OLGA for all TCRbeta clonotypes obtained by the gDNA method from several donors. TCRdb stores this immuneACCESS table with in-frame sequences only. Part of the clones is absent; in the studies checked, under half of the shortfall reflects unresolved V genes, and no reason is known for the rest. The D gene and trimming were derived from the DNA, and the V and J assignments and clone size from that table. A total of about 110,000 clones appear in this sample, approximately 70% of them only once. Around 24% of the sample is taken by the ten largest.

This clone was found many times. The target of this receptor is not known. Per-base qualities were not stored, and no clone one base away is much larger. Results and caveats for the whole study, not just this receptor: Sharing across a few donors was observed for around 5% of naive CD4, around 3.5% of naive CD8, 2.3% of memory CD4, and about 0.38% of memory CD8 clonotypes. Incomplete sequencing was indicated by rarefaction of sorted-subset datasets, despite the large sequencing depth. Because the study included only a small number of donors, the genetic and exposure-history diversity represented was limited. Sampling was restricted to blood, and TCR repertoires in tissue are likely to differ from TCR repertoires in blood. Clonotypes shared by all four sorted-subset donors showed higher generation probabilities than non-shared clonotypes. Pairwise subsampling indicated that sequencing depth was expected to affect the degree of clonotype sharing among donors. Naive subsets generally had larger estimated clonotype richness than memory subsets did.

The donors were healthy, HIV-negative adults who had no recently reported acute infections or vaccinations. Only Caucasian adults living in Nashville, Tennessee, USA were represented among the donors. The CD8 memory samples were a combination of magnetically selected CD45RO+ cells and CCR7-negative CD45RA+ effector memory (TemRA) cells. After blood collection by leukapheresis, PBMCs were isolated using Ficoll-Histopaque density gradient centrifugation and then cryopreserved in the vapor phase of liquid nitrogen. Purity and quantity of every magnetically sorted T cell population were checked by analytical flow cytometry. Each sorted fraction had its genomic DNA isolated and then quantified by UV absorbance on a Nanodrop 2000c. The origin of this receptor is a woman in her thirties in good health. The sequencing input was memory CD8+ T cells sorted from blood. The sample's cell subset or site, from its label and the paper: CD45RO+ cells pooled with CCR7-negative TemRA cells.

The CDR3: CASSIGAFYGYTF. The sequenced DNA: TGTGCCAGTAGTATAGGAGCATTCTATGGCTACACCTTC. Recombination connected TRBV19 to TRBJ1-2, with no reliable assignment of the D segment. V lost 1 base and J lost 4 bases; the stretch between them is 7 bases long. Including cysteine and phenylalanine, the CDR3 has 13 amino acids. Only the CDR3 portion is preserved as DNA: 39 bases, with reading frame beginning at the first base. The CDR1 and CDR2 encoded by the germline V gene (reference sequence) are LNHDA and SQIVND.